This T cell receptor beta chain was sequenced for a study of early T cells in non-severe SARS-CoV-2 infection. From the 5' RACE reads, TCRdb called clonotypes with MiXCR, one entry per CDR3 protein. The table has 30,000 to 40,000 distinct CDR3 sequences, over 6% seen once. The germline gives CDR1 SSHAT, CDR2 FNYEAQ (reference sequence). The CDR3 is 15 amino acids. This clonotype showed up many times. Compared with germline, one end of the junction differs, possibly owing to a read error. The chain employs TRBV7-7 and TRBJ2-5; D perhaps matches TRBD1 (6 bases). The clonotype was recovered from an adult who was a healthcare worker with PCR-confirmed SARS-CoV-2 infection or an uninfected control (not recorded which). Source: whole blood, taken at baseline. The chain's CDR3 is CASSPHPQGQETQYF. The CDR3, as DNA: TGTGCTAGCAGCCCACATCCACAGGGACAAGAGACCCAGTACTTC.